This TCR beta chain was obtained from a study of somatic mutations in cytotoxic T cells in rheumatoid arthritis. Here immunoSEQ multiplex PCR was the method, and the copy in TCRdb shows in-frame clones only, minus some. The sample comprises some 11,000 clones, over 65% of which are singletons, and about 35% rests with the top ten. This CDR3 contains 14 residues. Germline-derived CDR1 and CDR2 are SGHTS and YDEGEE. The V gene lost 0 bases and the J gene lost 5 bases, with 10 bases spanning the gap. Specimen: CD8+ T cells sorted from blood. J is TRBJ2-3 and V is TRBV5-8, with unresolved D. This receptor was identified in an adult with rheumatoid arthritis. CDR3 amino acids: CASSLDGLVDTQYF. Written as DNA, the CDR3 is TGTGCCAGCAGCTTGGATGGGTTGGTAGATACGCAGTATTTT.